The rows below give T cell receptor beta chains drawn from one sample of a study of T-cell reconstitution after alpha-beta-depleted transplantation in children. From the PCR reads, TCRdb called clonotypes with MiXCR, one entry per CDR3 protein. The sample contains about 230,000 distinct CDR3 sequences, 9.7% of which appear only once. The starting material was PBMCs from the stem cell graft donor, obtained from the stem cell graft. The receptors were gathered from a human donor who donated a stem cell graft to a child with SCID. Each CDR3 is given with its conserved first and last residue. A D gene is named only where the DNA matches it firmly.

CDR3aa	d_gene	v_gene	j_gene
CSARDFRGEGTDTQYF	NA	TRBV20-1	TRBJ2-3
CATSRDRSGGGQFF	NA	TRBV15	TRBJ2-1
CSAEMSNYGYTF	NA	TRBV20-1	TRBJ1-2
CSANQQGYEQYF	NA	TRBV20-1	TRBJ2-7
CSARDRGRVNQPQHF	TRBD1	TRBV20-1	TRBJ1-5
CASSLADWGAGYEQYF	NA	TRBV12-3/TRBV12-4	TRBJ2-7
CASSLGYEGADTQYF	NA	TRBV7-9	TRBJ2-3
CASSPGLAEETQYF	TRBD2	TRBV5-1	TRBJ2-5
CASSFGQGGETQYF	NA	TRBV5-6	TRBJ2-5
CASSSRPRDQTSYEQYF	NA	TRBV7-9	TRBJ2-7
CASSRLRAWDYGYTF	NA	TRBV6-5	TRBJ1-2
CASFTDSYEQYF	NA	TRBV5-1	TRBJ2-7
CAQPRGGTNYGYTF	TRBD1	TRBV7-9	TRBJ1-2
CSVEDESGRGSFAGANVLTF	NA	TRBV29-1	TRBJ2-6
CASSPLGDSYEQYF	TRBD1	TRBV5-1	TRBJ2-7
CSARVGSGGSTDTQYF	TRBD2	TRBV20-1	TRBJ2-3
CASSFLAMGAGGSETQYF	TRBD2	TRBV11-2	TRBJ2-5
CASSLASQTSNQPQHF	NA	TRBV12-3/TRBV12-4	TRBJ1-5
CASSYGQGRRANYGYTF	NA	TRBV6-5	TRBJ1-2
CSARGKTGKKTMNTEAFF	TRBD1	TRBV20-1	TRBJ1-1
CSVFLTGGPETQYF	TRBD2	TRBV29-1	TRBJ2-5
CASSATGGSNQPQHF	TRBD1	TRBV2	TRBJ1-5